These 30 T cell receptor beta chains were all obtained from the same sample, sequenced in a study of regulatory T cells in long-lasting Graves disease. Relying on iRepertoire HTBI primers and Arm-PCR of CDR3 regions, the team built TCR beta libraries. TCRdb passed the multiplex PCR reads through MiXCR, listing each CDR3 protein once. The sample gives about 620,000 distinct CDR3 sequences, roughly 15% of which show up once; more than 15% is in the top ten. Time point: newly diagnosed GD, antithyroid drugs for less than 3 months. RNA from PBMCs was the source of the TCR library. This sample was shared with a second study, whose subject was T cells in Graves' hyperthyroidism and ophthalmopathy.

Sequenced here: peripheral blood mononuclear cells (PBMCs), sampled at new diagnosis, from a patient treated with antithyroid drugs. The source is a young woman with Graves disease.

There are a few counts of this clonotype. This chain joins TRBV19 and TRBJ2-3, with D maybe TRBD2 (6 bases). V dropped 1 base and J dropped 3 bases, with 11 bases sitting between them. The CDR3 runs 15 residues. Looked up from germline, CDR1 is LNHDA and CDR2 is SQIVND (reference sequence). The CDR3 loop reads CASSIAGVVTDTQYF. The CDR3 DNA is TGTGCCAGTAGTATAGCGGGAGTGGTAACAGATACGCAGTATTTT.

This clonotype has at least ten counts. This chain uses TRBV7-2 with TRBJ2-5, with D possibly being TRBD1 or TRBD2 (5 bases each). Germline V CDR1 and CDR2: SGHTA, FQGNSA. V gave up 0 bases and J gave up 1 base, with 6 bases separating them. CDR3 length: 14 amino acids. The CDR3 sequence is CASSLAGPQETQYF. The CDR3 DNA reads as TGTGCCAGCAGCTTAGCGGGACCCCAAGAGACCCAGTACTTC.

With regard to this clonotype: A single base separates this from a much larger clone, so it may be a read error. V gene TRBV28 combines with J gene TRBJ2-1; D perhaps matches TRBD1 (5 bases). Per germline, CDR1 MDHEN and CDR2 SYDVKM. The CDR3 covers 13 residues. This CDR3 reads CTSRAPSVYEQFF. CDR3 coding DNA: TGTACCAGCAGGGCACCGTCAGTTTATGAGCAGTTCTTC.

Regarding this clonotype: A read error may explain this, as a much larger clone is one base away. This chain connects TRBV29-1 to TRBJ2-7; D uncertain. The CDR3 has 13 residues. Germline V CDR1 and CDR2: SQVTM, ANQGSEA. V gave up 1 base and J gave up 2 bases, with 9 bases separating them. CDR3 nucleotides: TGCAGCGTTGAAGGCGACAATACCTACGAGCAGTACTTC. It translates to CSVEGDNTYEQYF.

Note on this clonotype: A much larger clone differs from this one at a single base, so this may be a read error. The gene calls are TRBV20-1 and TRBJ2-3, with 11 positions matching TRBD1. Per germline, CDR1 DFQATT and CDR2 SNEGSKA (reference sequence). After removal of 3 bases from V and 4 bases from J, the junction contained 12 bases not matched to a gene. This CDR3 region has 17 residues. In nucleotides, the CDR3 is TGCAGTGCTAGTGAGGGATGGGACAGGGGGTCAGCAGATACGCAGTATTTT. Its protein is CSASEGWDRGSADTQYF.

In the case of this clonotype: One end of the junction is discordant with germline, which a read error may explain. The chain couples TRBV12-3 or TRBV12-4 to TRBJ1-4; no reliable D call. The CDR3 loop spans 17 amino acids. CDR3 in DNA: TGTGCCAGCAGTTTACAGCCGAGAGCTACAACTAATGGAAAACTGTTTTTT. Translation gives CASSLQPRATTNGKLFF.

The gene calls are TRBV28 and TRBJ2-4; TRBD1 matches at 8 bases. CDR1 is MDHEN, CDR2 SYDVKM, per germline. The CDR3 runs 17 residues. The V segment lost 3 bases and the J segment 5 bases; nucleotides outside the gene matches: 12. The CDR3 nucleotides read TGTGCCAGCAGTTTCAGGGGAGCCGGGACAGGAGAAAACATTCAGTACTTC. Encoded protein: CASSFRGAGTGENIQYF.

This clonotype was seen a few times. The V and J genes are TRBV6-1 and TRBJ1-1; D gene unclear. The ends were cut back, 10 bases at V and 1 base at J, with 16 bases in the middle. The CDR3 totals 14 residues. Germline CDR1 MNHNS, CDR2 SASEGT. CDR3 sequence: CATHQPLRNTEAFF. DNA of the CDR3: TGTGCCACCCACCAACCTCTGCGGAACACTGAAGCTTTCTTT.

V usage is TRBV20-1 and J usage is TRBJ1-3, with 7 bases lining up with TRBD1. V dropped 5 bases and J dropped 2; count of bases not matched to a gene: 18. Germline V CDR1 and CDR2: DFQATT, SNEGSKA (reference sequence). The length of the CDR3 is 18 residues. CDR3 protein: CSARAALRGLAAGNTIYF. For the CDR3, the DNA is TGCAGTGCTCGGGCGGCCCTTAGGGGGCTCGCGGCTGGAAACACCATATATTTT.

This clonotype has at least ten counts. This chain links TRBV20-1 with TRBJ2-1; tentatively, D is TRBD2 (5 bases). The CDR3 sequence is 18 residues long. Deletions cut 0 bases from V and 4 bases from J, with 22 bases between. Germline V gene lookup returns CDR1 DFQATT and CDR2 SNEGSKA (reference sequence). The CDR3 loop reads CSARDEGGWAVLYNEQFF. The CDR3 nucleotides read TGCAGTGCTAGAGATGAGGGCGGATGGGCGGTTTTGTACAATGAGCAGTTCTTC.

This clonotype was seen a few times. V gene TRBV19 combines with J gene TRBJ1-5, with 12 bases identical to TRBD1. The CDR3 is 15 amino acids. V shed 5 bases, J shed 4 bases, and the junction held 3 bases outside the gene matches. Germline V gene sequence: CDR1 LNHDA, CDR2 SQIVND (reference sequence). This CDR3 is CASSRDRGPNQPQHF. For the CDR3, the DNA is TGTGCCAGTAGTCGGGACAGGGGGCCGAATCAGCCCCAGCATTTT. The complete variable domain, with remaining parts taken from reference TRBV19 and TRBJ1-5, reads DGGITQSPKYLFRKEGQNVTLSCEQNLNHDAMYWYRQDPGQGLRLIYYSQIVNDFQKGDIAEGYSVSREKKESFPLTVTSAQKNPTAFYLCASSRDRGPNQPQHFGDGTRLSIL.

This chain uses TRBV14 with TRBJ2-1; D is perhaps TRBD1 (5 bases). The CDR3 sequence is 16 residues long. CDR1 and CDR2 (germline): SGHDN, FVKESK. The V gene lost 4 bases and the J gene lost 4 bases, with 17 bases spanning the gap. The CDR3 DNA follows: TGTGCCAGCAGCCGAGCTCAGGGTGCCCCTTACAATGAGCAGTTCTTC. This gives the protein CASSRAQGAPYNEQFF.

This clonotype was detected many times. The chain uses TRBV25-1 and TRBJ1-1, with D unclear. V was clipped by 2 bases and J by 1 base, with 11 bases between them. The CDR3 covers 15 residues. CDR1 is MGHDK, CDR2 SYGVNS, per germline. CDR3 protein: CASSELHDKNTEAFF. CDR3 coding DNA: TGTGCCAGCAGTGAACTCCATGACAAGAACACTGAAGCTTTCTTT.

DNA for the CDR3: TGCAGTGCTAGAGTCTTGGGCAGGGAAGAAGCCAAAAACATTCAGTACTTC. Residues: CSARVLGREEAKNIQYF. The chain carries TRBV20-1 and TRBJ2-4; D perhaps matches TRBD1 (5 bases). The CDR3 consists of 17 residues. Trimming took 1 base from V and 0 from J, leaving 16 bases between them. The germline CDR1 and CDR2 sequences are DFQATT and SNEGSKA (reference sequence).

The chain has TRBV5-1 and TRBJ2-7; 8 nucleotides match TRBD2. Per germline, CDR1 SGHRS and CDR2 YFSETQ. The CDR3 loop spans 14 amino acids. The J segment lost 5 bases and the V segment lost 3 bases, leaving 7 bases of the junction unmatched. CDR3 coding DNA: TGCGCCAGCAGCTCGGGACTAGTCCCCAACGAGCAGTACTTC. Protein sequence: CASSSGLVPNEQYF.

There are many counts of this clonotype. The rearrangement uses TRBV28 and TRBJ1-2; D call uncertain. The germline gives CDR1 MDHEN, CDR2 SYDVKM. The CDR3 is made up of 15 amino acids. Trimming pared 4 bases from V and 1 base from J, leaving 13 bases between. CDR3 residues: CASSSLGVHNYGYTF. The CDR3 bases are TGTGCCAGCAGTTCCCTTGGGGTGCATAACTATGGCTACACCTTC.

This clonotype was observed a handful of times. The rearrangement uses TRBV5-4 and TRBJ2-6; D is ambiguous. Looked up from germline, CDR1 is SGHNT and CDR2 is YYREEE (reference sequence). This CDR3 contains 14 residues. Trimming removed 5 bases from V and 2 bases from J, with 8 bases in between. CDR3 in amino acids: CASSSEPGANVLTF. CDR3 sequence (DNA): TGTGCCAGCAGTTCCGAGCCTGGGGCCAACGTCCTGACTTTC.

The chain carries TRBV27 and TRBJ2-1; D unclear. This CDR3 is built from 14 residues. The germline V gene encodes CDR1 MNHEY and CDR2 SMNVEV (reference sequence). The V gene lost 2 bases and the J gene lost 0 bases, with 5 bases spanning the gap. The CDR3 DNA reads TGTGCCAGCAGTTTACCTCGCTCCTACAATGAGCAGTTCTTC. The encoded protein is CASSLPRSYNEQFF.

Ten or more counts support this clonotype. The chain uses TRBV7-9 and TRBJ2-1; 10 bases agree with TRBD2. Germline values: CDR1 SEHNR, CDR2 FQNEAQ (reference sequence). J lost 7 bases, V lost 4 bases, and 7 bases had no gene match. CDR3 length equals 15 residues. For the CDR3, the DNA is TGTGCCAGCAGCTACCTAGCGGGAGTGGTAAATGAGCAGTTCTTC. Translating it yields CASSYLAGVVNEQFF.

This clonotype was picked up many times. The J gene is TRBJ1-1, the V gene TRBV2, with 7 bases aligning to TRBD1. From germline, CDR1 is SNHLY and CDR2 FYNNEI. V trimming: 6 bases; J trimming: 5 bases; junction bases outside the gene matches: 6. The CDR3 is made up of 13 amino acids. Here the CDR3 DNA reads TGTGCCAGCAGGACGACAGGGCTAACTGAAGCTTTCTTT. This codes for CASRTTGLTEAFF.

This clonotype was counted a few times. The chain recombines TRBV29-1 with TRBJ2-2; the D gene is possibly TRBD2 (5 bases). Germline V gene lookup returns CDR1 SQVTM and CDR2 ANQGSEA. The V and J ends lost 0 bases and 6 bases respectively, with 14 bases between them. CDR3 size: 15 residues. The CDR3, as DNA: TGCAGCGTTGAAGAAGCCAGGACTGGGGCCGGGGAGCTGTTTTTT. Encoded protein: CSVEEARTGAGELFF.

This clonotype came up a few times. The chain links TRBV20-1 to TRBJ2-7; D is unresolved. Trimming removed 5 bases at V and 0 bases at J, with 11 bases between. CDR3 size: 13 residues. Germline V gene sequence: CDR1 DFQATT, CDR2 SNEGSKA (reference sequence). CDR3 sequence reads: CSAPTGDSYEQYF. CDR3 nucleotide sequence: TGCAGTGCTCCTACCGGCGACTCCTACGAGCAGTACTTC.

This clonotype occurred many times. The chain joins TRBV7-2 to TRBJ2-5, with TRBD2 matching 10 bases. V shed 1 base and J 5 bases; nucleotides not matched to a gene: 13. The germline V gene has CDR1 SGHTA and CDR2 FQGNSA. This CDR3 is 18 amino acids long. The CDR3 sequence: CASSLDPGLAQRGETQYF. CDR3 sequence (DNA): TGTGCCAGCAGCTTAGATCCGGGACTAGCGCAAAGAGGGGAGACCCAGTACTTC. Variable domain in full (rest from reference TRBV7-2 and TRBJ2-5): GAGVSQSPSNKVTEKGKDVELRCDPISGHTALYWYRQSLGQGLEFLIYFQGNSAPDKSGLPSDRFSAERTGGSVSTLTIQRTQQEDSAVYLCASSLDPGLAQRGETQYFGPGTRLLVL.

The count of this clonotype is one. Germline and junction disagree at one end, which may indicate a read error. The chain has TRBV27 and TRBJ1-1; TRBD1 is a possible D gene (6 bases). CDR1 and CDR2 (germline): MNHEY, SMNVEV (reference sequence). This CDR3 is 14 amino acids long. CDR3 loop: CAGSPADRTREAFF. In DNA, the CDR3 is TGTGCCGGCAGTCCGGCGGACAGAACAAGAGAAGCTTTCTTT.

V usage is TRBV6-2 or TRBV6-3 and J usage is TRBJ1-6, with a possible D match to TRBD1 (5 bases). The V end was cut by 5 bases, the J end by 0 bases, with 14 bases between. The CDR3 extends over 17 amino acids. CDR1 is MNHEY and CDR2 is SVGEGT in the germline V gene. The CDR3 DNA sequence: TGTGCCAGCAGTCACGGGACCTCGTACTCCTATAATTCACCCCTCCACTTT. This translates into CASSHGTSYSYNSPLHF.

This clonotype was detected a few times. The chain carries TRBV3-1 and TRBJ1-2; D is undetermined. The CDR3 runs 14 residues. Germline V gene lookup returns CDR1 LGHDT and CDR2 YNNKEL (reference sequence). V lost 4 bases to trimming and J lost 0 bases, with 9 bases between them. The CDR3 protein is CASSPAWANYGYTF. For the CDR3, the DNA is TGTGCCAGCAGCCCAGCGTGGGCTAACTATGGCTACACCTTC.

This clonotype has a count of ten or more. The chain is built from TRBV6-1 and TRBJ2-3; 8 positions agree with TRBD2. The germline gives CDR1 MNHNS, CDR2 SASEGT. The CDR3 runs 14 residues. Trimming removed 8 bases from V and 2 bases from J; junction bases left unmatched: 6. The CDR3 loop is CASQKAGDTDTQYF. CDR3 sequence (DNA): TGTGCCAGCCAAAAAGCGGGGGACACAGATACGCAGTATTTT.

The chain combines TRBV19 with TRBJ1-5; D gene ambiguous. The germline CDR1 and CDR2 sequences are LNHDA and SQIVND (reference sequence). The V end was cut by 9 bases, the J end by 6 bases, with 15 bases between. CDR3 length: 13 residues. The CDR3 reads CASRAERGQPQHF. CDR3 coding DNA: TGTGCCAGCCGGGCCGAGAGAGGTCAGCCCCAGCATTTT. Variable domain in full (rest from reference TRBV19 and TRBJ1-5): DGGITQSPKYLFRKEGQNVTLSCEQNLNHDAMYWYRQDPGQGLRLIYYSQIVNDFQKGDIAEGYSVSREKKESFPLTVTSAQKNPTAFYLCASRAERGQPQHFGDGTRLSIL.

At least ten counts were recorded for this clonotype. The chain joins TRBV2 to TRBJ2-5, with a tentative D call TRBD2 (5 bases). The V end was cut by 4 bases, the J end by 4 bases, with 7 bases between. The CDR3 covers 12 residues. The germline V gene has CDR1 SNHLY and CDR2 FYNNEI. CDR3 nucleotide sequence: TGTGCCAGCAGTGCCCGGGGAGAGACCCAGTACTTC. Translated: CASSARGETQYF.

Comment on this clonotype: This may arise from a read error, as a much more abundant clone is one base away. This sequence joins TRBV29-1 and TRBJ1-1; D is unresolved. The CDR3 loop spans 11 amino acids. The germline CDR1 and CDR2 sequences are SQVTM and ANQGSEA. CDR3 loop: CSVERSTEASF. The CDR3 nucleotides are TGCAGCGTTGAAAGGAGCACTGAAGCTTCCTTT.